This is a list of T cell receptor beta chains from one sample in a study of T-cell reconstitution after alpha-beta-depleted transplantation in children. Using its own MiXCR run on the PCR reads, TCRdb lists one record per CDR3 protein. The sample includes about 90,000 distinct CDR3 sequences, roughly 8.8% of them seen just once. The specimen was PBMCs from the stem cell graft donor, collected from the stem cell graft. These receptors were collected from a human donor who donated a stem cell graft to a child with congenital amegakaryocytic thrombocytopenia. CDR3s include the opening cysteine and the closing phenylalanine or tryptophan. Expanded clones get a size class; other rows say once, few or many, or leave the size out.

>many|TRBJ2-1|TRBV28
CASSLNGGEGNEQFF
>many|TRBJ1-6|TRBV20-1
CSARDWNALGDSPLHF
>many|TRBJ2-1|TRBV29-1
CSVERGPNEQFF
>many|TRBJ2-7|TRBV6-2/TRBV6-3
CASSYPQGSVREQYF
>few|TRBJ2-1|TRBV29-1
CSVEPMTDYNEQFF
>many|TRBJ2-7|TRBV6-1
CASGGEGYEQYF
>many|TRBJ2-7|TRBV29-1
CSVESPGPGRFEQYF
>many|TRBJ2-1|TRBV5-4
CASSFAGWEYNEQFF
>many|TRBJ2-3|TRBV7-2
CASSPGTLKWDTQYF
>many|TRBJ2-3|TRBV5-1
CASSGQGTDTQYF
>many|TRBJ2-2|TRBV6-5
CASARDYANTGELFF
>many|TRBJ2-2|TRBV5-1
CASSLVPFGGAFGELFF
>NA|TRBJ2-4|TRBV10-3
CATRTDENIQYF
>many|TRBJ1-1|TRBV6-1
CASSAYWLNTEAFF
>many|TRBJ2-1|TRBV29-1
CSVERGLAGVGNNEQFF
>many|TRBJ2-4|TRBV5-1
CASSLEGTKNIQYF
>many|TRBJ2-7|TRBV7-8
CASSRTGSTYEQYF
>many|TRBJ2-7|TRBV20-1
CSARLAEGAGQYF
>many|TRBJ1-1|TRBV5-1
CASSLWSQSNTEAFF
>many|TRBJ2-4|TRBV20-1
CSAQAGGLAKNIQYF
>many|TRBJ2-1|TRBV19
CASSIAGEDHNEQFF
>many|TRBJ2-5|TRBV12-3/TRBV12-4
CASSLAGGPEETQYF
>few|TRBJ2-1|TRBV11-2
CASSLDLRQGVTKHGGFF
>many|TRBJ1-2|TRBV7-9
CASSFSGEGGYTF
>many|TRBJ1-1|TRBV4-2
CASSPGVSEAFF
>many|TRBJ2-2|TRBV20-1
CSARGFSGTGELFF
>many|TRBJ1-4|TRBV28
CASGRRVGEKLFF
>few|TRBJ2-5|TRBV10-3
CATTDSRLAGQETQYF